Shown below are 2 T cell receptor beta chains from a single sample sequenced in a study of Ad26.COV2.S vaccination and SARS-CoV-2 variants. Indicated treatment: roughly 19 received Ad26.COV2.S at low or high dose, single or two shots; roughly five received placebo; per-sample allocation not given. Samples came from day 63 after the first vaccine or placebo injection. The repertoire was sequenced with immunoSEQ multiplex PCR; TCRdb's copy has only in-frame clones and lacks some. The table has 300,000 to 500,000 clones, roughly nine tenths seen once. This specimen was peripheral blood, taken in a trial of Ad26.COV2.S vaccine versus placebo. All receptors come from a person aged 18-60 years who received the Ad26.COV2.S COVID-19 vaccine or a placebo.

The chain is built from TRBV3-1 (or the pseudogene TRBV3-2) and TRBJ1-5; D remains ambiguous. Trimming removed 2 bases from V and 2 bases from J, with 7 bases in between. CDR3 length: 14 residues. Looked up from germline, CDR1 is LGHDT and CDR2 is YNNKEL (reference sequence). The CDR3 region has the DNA TGTGCCAGCAGCCAAACGACCGGCAATCAGCCCCAGCATTTT. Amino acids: CASSQTTGNQPQHF.

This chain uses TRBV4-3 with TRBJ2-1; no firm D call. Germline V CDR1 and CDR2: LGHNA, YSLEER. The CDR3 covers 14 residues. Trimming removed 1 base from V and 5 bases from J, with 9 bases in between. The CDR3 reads CASSQAIDDNEQFF. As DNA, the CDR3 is TGCGCCAGCAGCCAAGCTATAGATGACAATGAGCAGTTCTTC.